The rows below give T cell receptor beta chains drawn from one sample of a study of cytomegalovirus exposure and HLA in healthy donors. Profiled with immunoSEQ multiplex PCR; TCRdb holds only in-frame clones, not every one. The table lists hundreds of thousands of clones, roughly 83% of them singletons, with roughly 5.5% in the top ten. The sequenced material came from PBMCs. All receptors come from a woman younger than 30 in good health and CMV-seronegative. Both conserved end residues are part of each CDR3. Fields, in order: D gene, J gene, V gene, clone size, CDR3 protein, CDR3 DNA. D genes are given only for firm matches. Rows may omit the clone size; those that give it use once, few, many or a size class.

d_call: NA; j_call: TRBJ2-1; v_call: TRBV21-1; clone_size: NA; cdr3_aa: CASSSWAGPLIYNEQFF; cdr3_nt: TGTGCCAGCAGCAGCTGGGCGGGGCCCCTTATTTACAATGAGCAGTTCTTC
d_call: NA; j_call: TRBJ2-3; v_call: TRBV6-5; clone_size: once; cdr3_aa: CASKDAGADTQYF; cdr3_nt: TGTGCCAGCAAGGACGCCGGGGCAGATACGCAGTATTTT
d_call: NA; j_call: TRBJ1-2; v_call: TRBV28; clone_size: NA; cdr3_aa: CASKPGGNNYGYTF; cdr3_nt: TGTGCCAGCAAACCGGGGGGAAATAACTATGGCTACACCTTC
d_call: NA; j_call: TRBJ2-7; v_call: TRBV13; clone_size: NA; cdr3_aa: CASRPSGGGLSYEQYF; cdr3_nt: TGTGCCAGCAGACCCTCAGGGGGGGGACTCTCCTACGAGCAGTACTTC
d_call: NA; j_call: TRBJ1-5; v_call: TRBV28; clone_size: NA; cdr3_aa: CASSLFWGHQPQHF; cdr3_nt: TGTGCCAGCAGTTTATTTTGGGGTCATCAGCCCCAGCATTTT
d_call: TRBD2; j_call: TRBJ2-1; v_call: TRBV9; clone_size: NA; cdr3_aa: CASSVTAGGKNEQFF; cdr3_nt: TGTGCCAGCAGCGTAACGGCGGGGGGCAAGAATGAGCAGTTCTTC
d_call: NA; j_call: TRBJ2-1; v_call: TRBV2; clone_size: once; cdr3_aa: CASSEQAPYNEQFF; cdr3_nt: TGTGCCAGCAGTGAACAGGCACCCTACAATGAGCAGTTCTTC
d_call: NA; j_call: TRBJ1-5; v_call: TRBV6-1; clone_size: NA; cdr3_aa: CASSEKPLSNQPQHF; cdr3_nt: TGTGCCAGCAGCGAAAAACCGCTAAGCAATCAGCCCCAGCATTTT
d_call: TRBD1; j_call: TRBJ2-1; v_call: TRBV5-5; clone_size: NA; cdr3_aa: CASSPGTGGYNEQFF; cdr3_nt: TGTGCCAGCAGCCCCGGGACAGGGGGTTACAATGAGCAGTTCTTC
d_call: NA; j_call: TRBJ1-3; v_call: TRBV2; clone_size: NA; cdr3_aa: CASRTGGEGNTIYF; cdr3_nt: TGTGCCAGCAGGACGGGGGGAGAGGGAAACACCATATATTTT
d_call: TRBD1; j_call: TRBJ1-1; v_call: TRBV30; clone_size: once; cdr3_aa: CAWSSESNRGPNTEAFF; cdr3_nt: TGTGCCTGGAGCTCCGAGTCTAACAGGGGGCCCAACACTGAAGCTTTCTTT
d_call: NA; j_call: TRBJ1-2; v_call: TRBV18; clone_size: once; cdr3_aa: CASSKETGLHYGYTF; cdr3_nt: TGTGCCAGCTCAAAAGAAACAGGGCTTCACTATGGCTACACCTTC
d_call: NA; j_call: TRBJ2-1; v_call: TRBV5-6; clone_size: NA; cdr3_aa: CASSLGDPNNEQFF; cdr3_nt: TGTGCCAGCAGCTTGGGGGATCCGAACAATGAGCAGTTCTTC
d_call: TRBD1; j_call: TRBJ2-1; v_call: TRBV5-6; clone_size: NA; cdr3_aa: CASSQSGTGNEQFF; cdr3_nt: TGTGCCAGCAGCCAATCCGGGACAGGGAATGAGCAGTTCTTC
d_call: NA; j_call: TRBJ2-7; v_call: TRBV4-1; clone_size: NA; cdr3_aa: CASSQDSQGRYEQYF; cdr3_nt: TGCGCCAGCAGCCAAGATAGTCAGGGACGCTACGAGCAGTACTTC
d_call: TRBD1; j_call: TRBJ2-7; v_call: TRBV5-6; clone_size: few; cdr3_aa: CASSGGQGSGYEQYF; cdr3_nt: TGTGCCAGCAGCGGCGGACAGGGTTCGGGCTACGAGCAGTACTTC
d_call: NA; j_call: TRBJ1-2; v_call: TRBV9; clone_size: NA; cdr3_aa: CASSPTGGEKLNYGYTF; cdr3_nt: TGTGCCAGCAGCCCCACGGGAGGAGAGAAATTGAACTATGGCTACACCTTC
d_call: NA; j_call: TRBJ1-1; v_call: TRBV5-4; clone_size: NA; cdr3_aa: CASSLDRMNTEAFF; cdr3_nt: TGTGCCAGCAGCTTAGACAGAATGAACACTGAAGCTTTCTTT
d_call: NA; j_call: TRBJ2-7; v_call: TRBV29-1; clone_size: NA; cdr3_aa: CSVAGFGTESYEQYF; cdr3_nt: TGCAGCGTCGCGGGCTTCGGGACCGAGTCCTACGAGCAGTACTTC
d_call: NA; j_call: TRBJ1-1; v_call: TRBV29-1; clone_size: NA; cdr3_aa: CSVQGDLNTEAFF; cdr3_nt: TGCAGCGTTCAGGGCGACCTGAACACTGAAGCTTTCTTT
d_call: NA; j_call: TRBJ2-5; v_call: TRBV15; clone_size: NA; cdr3_aa: CATSREAGQGSETQYF; cdr3_nt: TGTGCCACCAGCAGAGAGGCTGGGCAGGGTTCAGAGACCCAGTACTTC
d_call: TRBD2; j_call: TRBJ2-7; v_call: TRBV5-1; clone_size: NA; cdr3_aa: CASSASGGGEQYF; cdr3_nt: TGCGCCAGCAGCGCAAGCGGGGGCGGGGAGCAGTACTTC
d_call: NA; j_call: TRBJ2-5; v_call: TRBV5-4; clone_size: NA; cdr3_aa: CASSFEGGPGETQYF; cdr3_nt: TGTGCCAGCAGCTTCGAGGGGGGCCCTGGGGAGACCCAGTACTTC
d_call: NA; j_call: TRBJ2-1; v_call: TRBV9; clone_size: NA; cdr3_aa: CASSVDLGVSEQFF; cdr3_nt: TGTGCCAGCAGCGTAGATTTAGGTGTTAGTGAGCAGTTCTTC
d_call: NA; j_call: TRBJ2-7; v_call: TRBV28; clone_size: once; cdr3_aa: CASSFPRHPPAYEQYF; cdr3_nt: TGTGCCAGCAGTTTCCCTCGACACCCCCCGGCCTACGAGCAGTACTTC
d_call: TRBD2; j_call: TRBJ2-3; v_call: TRBV7-3; clone_size: NA; cdr3_aa: CASSLAGGPGTQYF; cdr3_nt: TGTGCCAGCAGCTTAGCGGGGGGCCCGGGTACGCAGTATTTT
d_call: NA; j_call: TRBJ2-1; v_call: TRBV15; clone_size: NA; cdr3_aa: CATSRVRSGTYNEQFF; cdr3_nt: TGTGCCACCAGCAGAGTTAGATCCGGGACATACAATGAGCAGTTCTTC
d_call: TRBD2; j_call: TRBJ2-2; v_call: TRBV6-6; clone_size: NA; cdr3_aa: CASSFRAGETGELFF; cdr3_nt: TGTGCCAGCAGTTTTCGAGCGGGAGAAACCGGGGAGCTGTTTTTT
d_call: NA; j_call: TRBJ1-6; v_call: TRBV4-1; clone_size: once; cdr3_aa: CASSQVPAVPHPLHF; cdr3_nt: TGCGCCAGCAGCCAAGTCCCAGCCGTTCCACACCCCCTCCACTTT
d_call: TRBD1; j_call: TRBJ2-1; v_call: TRBV6-1; clone_size: NA; cdr3_aa: CASRPGQGSNEQFF; cdr3_nt: TGTGCCAGCAGGCCGGGACAGGGGTCCAATGAGCAGTTCTTC
d_call: NA; j_call: TRBJ2-1; v_call: TRBV5-1; clone_size: NA; cdr3_aa: CASSKDFYNEQFF; cdr3_nt: TGCGCCAGCAGCAAGGACTTCTACAATGAGCAGTTCTTC
d_call: TRBD1; j_call: TRBJ2-1; v_call: TRBV29-1; clone_size: once; cdr3_aa: CSVSGQGISNEQFF; cdr3_nt: TGCAGCGTTTCGGGACAGGGTATAAGCAATGAGCAGTTCTTC
d_call: NA; j_call: TRBJ2-6; v_call: TRBV27; clone_size: NA; cdr3_aa: CASSILSGANVLTF; cdr3_nt: TGTGCCAGCAGTATACTCTCTGGGGCCAACGTCCTGACTTTC
d_call: NA; j_call: TRBJ1-1; v_call: TRBV2; clone_size: NA; cdr3_aa: CASSDLGVNTEAFF; cdr3_nt: TGTGCCAGCAGTGACTTAGGGGTGAACACTGAAGCTTTCTTT
d_call: NA; j_call: TRBJ1-5; v_call: TRBV7-9; clone_size: NA; cdr3_aa: CASSLEGGLTNQPQHF; cdr3_nt: TGTGCCAGCAGCTTAGAGGGGGGACTTACTAATCAGCCCCAGCATTTT
d_call: NA; j_call: TRBJ2-7; v_call: TRBV27; clone_size: once; cdr3_aa: CASSRLAGLYEQYF; cdr3_nt: TGTGCCAGCAGCCGTCTTGCAGGTCTTTACGAGCAGTACTTC
d_call: NA; j_call: TRBJ2-3; v_call: TRBV2; clone_size: NA; cdr3_aa: CASAPLRDTQYF; cdr3_nt: TGTGCCAGCGCCCCCTTGAGAGATACGCAGTATTTT
d_call: NA; j_call: TRBJ2-4; v_call: TRBV6-1; clone_size: NA; cdr3_aa: CASSEVLGGLLAKNIQYF; cdr3_nt: TGTGCCAGCAGTGAAGTCCTCGGGGGCCTACTAGCCAAAAACATTCAGTACTTC
d_call: NA; j_call: TRBJ1-2; v_call: TRBV11-2; clone_size: NA; cdr3_aa: CASSGGGGGYGYTF; cdr3_nt: TGTGCCAGCAGCGGAGGTGGGGGTGGCTATGGCTACACCTTC
d_call: NA; j_call: TRBJ1-3; v_call: TRBV5-6; clone_size: NA; cdr3_aa: CASSLAVGPGNTIYF; cdr3_nt: TGTGCCAGCAGCTTGGCCGTAGGGCCCGGAAACACCATATATTTT
d_call: NA; j_call: TRBJ2-1; v_call: TRBV11-2; clone_size: NA; cdr3_aa: CASSFVAKNYNEQFF; cdr3_nt: TGTGCCAGCAGCTTTGTAGCGAAGAACTACAATGAGCAGTTCTTC
d_call: TRBD1; j_call: TRBJ1-3; v_call: TRBV5-6; clone_size: NA; cdr3_aa: CASSRRTGLSGNTIYF; cdr3_nt: TGTGCCAGCAGCCGAAGGACAGGGCTCTCCGGAAACACCATATATTTT
d_call: NA; j_call: TRBJ1-2; v_call: TRBV6-5; clone_size: NA; cdr3_aa: CASSYSQGGYTF; cdr3_nt: TGTGCCAGCAGTTACTCTCAGGGCGGCTACACCTTC
d_call: NA; j_call: TRBJ1-1; v_call: TRBV29-1; clone_size: NA; cdr3_aa: CSVKGGDGYTEAFF; cdr3_nt: TGCAGCGTCAAAGGGGGGGACGGGTACACTGAAGCTTTCTTT
d_call: TRBD2; j_call: TRBJ2-7; v_call: TRBV4-1; clone_size: few; cdr3_aa: CASSHRAGLAEAYEQYF; cdr3_nt: TGCGCCAGCAGCCATCGTGCGGGACTAGCGGAAGCCTACGAGCAGTACTTC
d_call: NA; j_call: TRBJ2-3; v_call: TRBV19; clone_size: NA; cdr3_aa: CASSTGTDTQYF; cdr3_nt: TGTGCCAGTAGTACTGGCACAGATACGCAGTATTTT
d_call: NA; j_call: TRBJ1-5; v_call: TRBV6-6; clone_size: NA; cdr3_aa: CASSPATGYLNQPQHF; cdr3_nt: TGTGCCAGCAGCCCCGCCACAGGGTACCTTAATCAGCCCCAGCATTTT
d_call: TRBD1; j_call: TRBJ1-1; v_call: TRBV9; clone_size: NA; cdr3_aa: CASSPRTGRNTEAFF; cdr3_nt: TGTGCCAGCAGCCCTCGGACAGGGAGGAACACTGAAGCTTTCTTT
d_call: TRBD2; j_call: TRBJ2-7; v_call: TRBV2; clone_size: NA; cdr3_aa: CASSSRTSGPYEQYF; cdr3_nt: TGTGCCAGCAGTTCCCGGACTAGCGGGCCCTACGAGCAGTACTTC
d_call: NA; j_call: TRBJ1-6; v_call: TRBV19; clone_size: NA; cdr3_aa: CASTRSSYNSPLHF; cdr3_nt: TGTGCCAGTACCAGGAGCTCCTATAATTCACCCCTCCACTTT
d_call: NA; j_call: TRBJ1-5; v_call: TRBV2; clone_size: NA; cdr3_aa: CASSPGGPGQPQHF; cdr3_nt: TGTGCCAGCAGTCCCGGGGGCCCAGGCCAGCCCCAGCATTTT
d_call: TRBD1; j_call: TRBJ1-1; v_call: TRBV18; clone_size: many; cdr3_aa: CASSLGDRGTEAFF; cdr3_nt: TGTGCCAGCTCACTAGGGGACAGGGGAACTGAAGCTTTCTTT
d_call: NA; j_call: TRBJ2-7; v_call: TRBV5-1; clone_size: NA; cdr3_aa: CASSLVWGAAYEQYF; cdr3_nt: TGCGCCAGCAGCTTGGTCTGGGGCGCGGCGTACGAGCAGTACTTC
d_call: NA; j_call: TRBJ1-2; v_call: TRBV6-5; clone_size: NA; cdr3_aa: CASSEGHPYGYTF; cdr3_nt: TGTGCCAGCAGCGAGGGACACCCCTATGGCTACACCTTC
d_call: TRBD2; j_call: TRBJ2-1; v_call: TRBV15; clone_size: once; cdr3_aa: CATSSGLAGGNEQFF; cdr3_nt: TGTGCCACCAGCAGCGGACTAGCGGGAGGCAATGAGCAGTTCTTC
d_call: TRBD2; j_call: TRBJ2-1; v_call: TRBV11-3; clone_size: NA; cdr3_aa: CASSHSGRLYNEQFF; cdr3_nt: TGTGCCAGCAGCCATAGCGGGAGGCTGTACAATGAGCAGTTCTTC
d_call: NA; j_call: TRBJ1-2; v_call: TRBV6-1; clone_size: NA; cdr3_aa: CASSDQGQYYGYTF; cdr3_nt: TGTGCCAGCAGTGACCAGGGGCAGTACTATGGCTACACCTTC
d_call: NA; j_call: TRBJ2-7; v_call: TRBV4-2; clone_size: NA; cdr3_aa: CASSRGSGSYEQYF; cdr3_nt: TGTGCCAGCAGCCGGGGATCAGGTTCCTACGAGCAGTACTTC
d_call: NA; j_call: TRBJ1-5; v_call: TRBV10-3; clone_size: once; cdr3_aa: CAISDGRGNQPQHF; cdr3_nt: TGTGCCATCAGTGATGGGAGAGGGAATCAGCCCCAGCATTTT
d_call: NA; j_call: TRBJ1-4; v_call: TRBV2; clone_size: NA; cdr3_aa: CASRDPGSTNEKLFF; cdr3_nt: TGTGCCAGCAGGGACCCGGGATCAACTAATGAAAAACTGTTTTTT